A single sample is the source of the 6 T cell receptor beta chains below, sequenced in a study of T-cell reconstitution after alpha-beta-depleted transplantation in children. Unique molecular identifiers were used in preparing the TCRbeta library. One entry per CDR3 protein results from TCRdb running MiXCR on the PCR reads. In the table there are more than 20,000 distinct CDR3 sequences, approximately 11% of which are singletons. The source was PBMCs from the stem cell graft donor, collected from the stem cell graft. The source is a human donor who donated a stem cell graft to a child with chronic granulomatous disease.

Many counts were recorded for this clonotype. The gene calls are TRBV9 and TRBJ2-7; TRBD2 aligns across 7 bases. The germline gives CDR1 SGDLS, CDR2 YYNGEE. Trimming cost V 0 bases and J 2 bases; bases outside gene matches: 5. The CDR3 runs 15 residues. CDR3 protein: CASSVGGEGPYEQYF. Here the CDR3 DNA reads TGTGCCAGCAGCGTAGGGGGGGAGGGCCCCTACGAGCAGTACTTC.

The chain uses TRBV19 and TRBJ1-6; no definite D call. CDR3 size: 14 residues. Trimming pared 10 bases from V and 1 base from J, leaving 11 bases between. Per germline, CDR1 LNHDA and CDR2 SQIVND (reference sequence). The chain's CDR3 is CATWEGSYNSPLHF. For the CDR3, the DNA is TGTGCCACCTGGGAAGGATCCTATAATTCACCCCTCCACTTT.

The chain has TRBV2 and TRBJ2-7; TRBD2 aligns across 10 bases. This CDR3 spans 15 amino acids. V dropped 1 base and J dropped 5; count of bases not matched to a gene: 5. Germline V gene data show CDR1 as SNHLY and CDR2 as FYNNEI. CDR3 sequence: CASSEEVLAGDEQYF. The CDR3 DNA follows: TGTGCCAGCAGTGAAGAGGTTCTAGCGGGAGACGAGCAGTACTTC.

The sample holds many counts of this clonotype. This chain joins TRBV12-3 or TRBV12-4 and TRBJ2-7; 11 bases fit TRBD2. This CDR3 comprises 16 residues. Trimming at V came to 5 bases and at J to 11 bases, leaving 17 bases not matched to a gene. CDR3 loop: CASSPPRPGLAGPKYF. The CDR3 coding sequence is TGTGCCAGCAGTCCACCGAGACCTGGACTAGCGGGTCCGAAGTACTTC.

By proportion, this clonotype is medium-sized. The chain has TRBV12-3 or TRBV12-4 and TRBJ2-5, with D possibly matching TRBD1 (5 bases). This CDR3 comprises 13 residues. Trimming took off 5 bases at V and 5 bases at J, with 12 bases between the two ends. CDR3 DNA sequence: TGTGCCAGCAGTGACAGCACGCGTGAGACCCAGTACTTC. The encoded protein is CASSDSTRETQYF.

This clonotype occurred many times. The rearrangement links TRBV7-6 to TRBJ2-7; weak D call: TRBD2 (6 bases). The CDR3 extends over 16 amino acids. Looked up from germline, CDR1 is SGHVS and CDR2 is FNYEAQ. The V and J ends lost 0 bases and 0 bases respectively, with 12 bases between them. CDR3 in DNA: TGTGCCAGCAGCTTAGCAGGAGCGGGTAACTCCTACGAGCAGTACTTC. Translating gives CASSLAGAGNSYEQYF. The variable domain in full, completed from reference TRBV7-6 and TRBJ2-7, reads GAGVSQSPRYKVTKRGQDVALRCDPISGHVSLYWYRQALGQGPEFLTYFNYEAQQDKSGLPNDRFSAERPEGSISTLTIQRTEQRDSAMYRCASSLAGAGNSYEQYFGPGTRLTVT.